This entry describes one T cell receptor (beta chain). The antigen remains unidentified. The assay was carried out at the deep level. TCRdb's copy holds only in-frame clones and misses some; the assay was immunoSEQ multiplex PCR. This table holds millions of clones, roughly 92% found once. The sample belongs to a study of shared clonotypes between healthy human individuals. Naive CD45RA+ and memory CD45RA-negative subsets were split from CD4+ cells. General study points: Richness estimates generally favored naive over memory subsets.

CDR1 and CDR2 (germline): MNHEY, SVGAGI. This CDR3 is built from 15 residues. Between the trimmed V and J ends, which lost 6 bases and 0 bases, there was a span of 11 bases. Sequencing was performed on naive CD4+ T cells sorted from blood. As for subset: CD45RA+ positively selected. The receptor was derived from a man aged 18 to 30 in good health. The J gene is TRBJ2-2, the V gene TRBV6-5; D unresolved. CDR3 in DNA: TGTGCCAGCAGCCCCCGGCGAGCGAACACCGGGGAGCTGTTTTTT. Protein sequence: CASSPRRANTGELFF.